Following are 2 T cell receptor beta chains from one sample sequenced in a study of T cell repertoires in cytomegalovirus infection. MiXCR, run by TCRdb on the reads, gives a single entry per CDR3 protein. The top ten hold roughly 43% of the sample, which has approximately 100,000 distinct CDR3 sequences, roughly a quarter seen once. Sequencing used CD8+ T cells from PBMCs. The receptor source for this set is a human donor in good health (CMV status not recorded). Some clones in this sample may be carry-over from other donors' samples.

The chain joins TRBV28 to TRBJ2-7; D is ambiguous. This CDR3 contains 13 residues. The germline V gene encodes CDR1 MDHEN and CDR2 SYDVKM. V was trimmed by 5 bases and J by 4 bases, leaving 12 bases between them. Written as DNA, the CDR3 is TGTGCCAGCAGTCCAGCCCCACCGTACGAGCAGTACTTC. Its protein is CASSPAPPYEQYF.

J is TRBJ2-3 and V is TRBV7-6, with 8 bases matching TRBD2. This CDR3 region has 15 residues. CDR1 and CDR2 from the germline V gene are SGHVS and FNYEAQ. Trimming at V came to 5 bases and at J to 4 bases, leaving 8 bases not matched to a gene. Here the CDR3 reads CASSVSGSRADTQYF. As DNA, the CDR3 is TGTGCCAGCAGCGTCAGCGGGAGTCGGGCAGATACGCAGTATTTT. Looking up the rest from reference TRBV7-6 and TRBJ2-3 gives the full variable domain: GAGVSQSPRYKVTKRGQDVALRCDPISGHVSLYWYRQALGQGPEFLTYFNYEAQQDKSGLPNDRFSAERPEGSISTLTIQRTEQRDSAMYRCASSVSGSRADTQYFGPGTRLTVL.